These T cell receptor beta chains were read from a single sample in a study of cytomegalovirus exposure and HLA in healthy donors. Using immunoSEQ multiplex PCR, the repertoire was profiled, and TCRdb retains in-frame clones only, with some absent. This sample has about 100,000 clones, with 70% to 80% found just once. The sample was PBMCs. Receptor source: a woman aged 18-29 years in good health and CMV-seropositive. CDR3s include the opening cysteine and the closing phenylalanine or tryptophan. D genes are given only for firm matches. Rows may omit the clone size; those that give it use once, few, many or a size class.

V,J,size,D,CDR3,DNA
TRBV11-3,TRBJ2-3,.,.,CASSLGIADTQYF,TGTGCCAGCAGCTTAGGAATAGCAGATACGCAGTATTTT
TRBV6-5,TRBJ2-7,.,.,CASSQGTEQYF,TGTGCCAGCAGTCAGGGGACCGAGCAGTACTTC
TRBV11-1,TRBJ1-2,.,.,CASSEGGGGTF,TGTGCCAGCAGCGAAGGTGGGGGCGGCACCTTC
TRBV29-1,TRBJ2-1,once,.,CSVPSGGDCNEQFF,TGCAGCGTCCCCAGCGGCGGGGACTGCAATGAGCAGTTCTTC
TRBV9,TRBJ2-1,.,TRBD2,CASSPRTSGASNEQFF,TGTGCCAGCAGCCCTAGGACTAGCGGGGCTAGCAATGAGCAGTTCTTC
TRBV7-6,TRBJ2-5,.,TRBD2,CASSLTGTSGSAGETQYF,TGTGCCAGCAGCTTAACCGGGACTAGCGGGAGTGCAGGAGAGACCCAGTACTTC
TRBV29-1,TRBJ2-3,once,.,CSVVRAGTDTQYF,TGCAGCGTTGTCAGGGCCGGCACAGATACGCAGTATTTT
TRBV4-3,TRBJ2-3,.,.,CASSQGRNFLNPSTDTQYF,TGCGCCAGCAGCCAAGGGAGGAACTTTCTCAACCCTAGCACAGATACGCAGTATTTT
TRBV10-3,TRBJ2-1,.,TRBD2,CATLGLAGGDNEQFF,TGTGCCACGCTTGGACTAGCGGGAGGAGACAATGAGCAGTTCTTC
TRBV11-2,TRBJ2-1,.,TRBD1,CASRLQGAFVGGEQFF,TGTGCCAGCAGGCTACAGGGGGCCTTTGTGGGTGGTGAGCAGTTCTTC
TRBV7-3,TRBJ2-3,.,.,CASSLSPRRAVTDTQYF,TGTGCCAGCAGCTTATCCCCTCGCAGGGCTGTAACAGATACGCAGTATTTT
TRBV19,TRBJ2-5,.,TRBD1,CASSDRGHGQETQYF,TGTGCCAGTAGTGACAGGGGGCATGGCCAAGAGACCCAGTACTTC
TRBV19,TRBJ2-1,.,TRBD1,CASNGQGARNEQFF,TGTGCCAGTAATGGACAGGGGGCGCGGAATGAGCAGTTCTTC
TRBV27,TRBJ1-1,few,.,CASSSYQGMGNTEAFF,TGTGCCAGCAGCTCATACCAGGGGATGGGGAACACTGAAGCTTTCTTT
TRBV6-6,TRBJ1-4,.,.,CASTYGGRGEKLFF,TGTGCCAGCACCTATGGGGGGCGGGGGGAAAAACTGTTTTTT
TRBV13,TRBJ1-4,.,.,CASSPGGVSTNEKLFF,TGTGCCAGCAGTCCCGGGGGGGTTTCGACTAATGAAAAACTGTTTTTT
TRBV20-1,TRBJ2-1,.,.,CSAQYNEQFF,TGCAGTGCTCAATACAATGAGCAGTTCTTC
TRBV5-1,TRBJ2-1,.,.,CASSMTDYNEQFF,TGCGCCAGCAGCATGACAGATTACAATGAGCAGTTCTTC
TRBV19,TRBJ2-1,.,TRBD2,CASTNPGRAAYNEQFF,TGTGCCAGTACCAATCCGGGGAGGGCAGCCTACAATGAGCAGTTCTTC
TRBV7-9,TRBJ1-5,.,.,CASSLGTVSNQPQHF,TGTGCCAGCAGCTTAGGGACAGTTAGCAATCAGCCCCAGCATTTT
TRBV9,TRBJ1-2,.,.,CASSIRTDGYTF,TGTGCCAGCAGCATCCGGACAGACGGCTACACCTTC
TRBV6-5,TRBJ1-5,.,.,CASSYGPRGNQPQHF,TGTGCCAGCAGTTACGGGCCCAGGGGCAATCAGCCCCAGCATTTT
TRBV13,TRBJ2-7,.,.,CASSRGSSYEQYF,TGTGCCAGCAGCCGGGGGAGCTCCTACGAGCAGTACTTC
TRBV2,TRBJ2-7,.,TRBD2,CASSGTSGYEQYF,TGTGCCAGCAGTGGGACTAGCGGCTACGAGCAGTACTTC
TRBV28,TRBJ2-7,.,.,CASSYGYEQYF,TGTGCCAGCAGTTACGGGTACGAGCAGTACTTC
TRBV7-2,TRBJ2-1,few,TRBD2,CASSLELAGYNEQFF,TGTGCCAGCAGCTTAGAACTAGCGGGATACAATGAGCAGTTCTTC
TRBV10-3,TRBJ2-2,.,TRBD2,CAISDPGLAGASTGELFF,TGTGCCATCAGTGACCCGGGACTAGCGGGAGCCAGCACCGGGGAGCTGTTTTTT
TRBV7-9,TRBJ2-1,.,TRBD2,CASSLAVSGRGNEQFF,TGTGCCAGCAGCTTAGCAGTTAGCGGGAGAGGGAATGAGCAGTTCTTC
TRBV7-2,TRBJ2-7,.,.,CASSLGWGDYEQYF,TGTGCCAGCAGCTTAGGTTGGGGCGATTACGAGCAGTACTTC
TRBV5-1,TRBJ1-1,.,.,CASSHPGEGTEAFF,TGCGCCAGCAGCCACCCAGGGGAGGGCACTGAAGCTTTCTTT
TRBV4-1,TRBJ2-3,.,.,CASSQNFFTDTQYF,TGCGCCAGCAGCCAAAATTTCTTCACAGATACGCAGTATTTT
TRBV28,TRBJ2-3,.,.,CASSRGTVAQYF,TGTGCCAGCAGCCGGGGGACAGTCGCGCAGTATTTT
TRBV27,TRBJ2-7,once,.,CASSLYSTYEQYF,TGTGCCAGCAGTTTATACTCTACCTACGAGCAGTACTTC
TRBV29-1,TRBJ2-5,.,.,CSTWQGLETQYF,TGCAGCACCTGGCAGGGCCTGGAGACCCAGTACTTC
TRBV28,TRBJ2-3,few,TRBD2,CASRALGEGTDTQYF,TGTGCCAGCAGGGCATTGGGGGAGGGAACAGATACGCAGTATTTT
TRBV6-4,TRBJ1-2,few,.,CASSDQGYGYTF,TGTGCCAGCAGTGACCAGGGCTATGGCTACACCTTC
TRBV23-1,TRBJ2-7,.,.,CASSQCGQNCEQYF,TGCGCCAGCAGTCAATGTGGGCAGAACTGCGAGCAGTACTTC
TRBV4-1,TRBJ2-7,.,TRBD2,CASSQLTSGYEQYF,TGCGCCAGCAGCCAATTGACTAGCGGGTACGAGCAGTACTTC
TRBV28,TRBJ1-1,.,TRBD1,CASRETGGAKWTEAFF,TGTGCCAGCAGAGAAACAGGGGGCGCGAAGTGGACTGAAGCTTTCTTT
TRBV27,TRBJ2-2,.,.,CASSARGTGELFF,TGTGCCAGCAGTGCCCGAGGCACCGGGGAGCTGTTTTTT
TRBV19,TRBJ1-2,.,.,CASGAGADYGYTF,TGTGCCAGCGGAGCAGGGGCTGACTATGGCTACACCTTC
TRBV5-6,TRBJ2-7,.,.,CASSLGAQSYEQYF,TGTGCCAGCAGCTTAGGGGCCCAGTCCTACGAGCAGTACTTC
TRBV29-1,TRBJ1-1,.,TRBD1,CSVVKGAENTEAFF,TGCAGCGTTGTTAAGGGGGCTGAGAACACTGAAGCTTTCTTT